A selection of T cell receptor beta chains follows, all from one sample in a study of cytomegalovirus exposure and HLA in healthy donors. Using immunoSEQ multiplex PCR, the repertoire was profiled, and TCRdb retains in-frame clones only, with some absent. The table lists around 39,000 clones, 64% of them singletons. The sample was PBMCs. These receptors were obtained from a human donor in good health. Both conserved end residues are part of each CDR3. Fields, in order: V gene, J gene, clone size, CDR3 length, D gene, CDR3 DNA, CDR3 protein. A D gene is named only where the DNA matches it firmly. Clone sizes are given selectively: once, few, many, or a class where the clone is expanded.

TRBV2	TRBJ2-3	NA	16	TRBD1	TGTGCCAGCACCGGACAGGGGGCGGTCGGCACAGATACGCAGTATTTT	CASTGQGAVGTDTQYF
TRBV27	TRBJ2-7	NA	14	NA	TGTGCCAGCAGTTTACTGCAGGGTCCCTACGAGCAGTACTTC	CASSLLQGPYEQYF
TRBV30	TRBJ2-6	NA	17	NA	TGTGCCTGCCGGGGACTTTTGTCTCGTTCTGGGGCCAACGTCCTGACTTTC	CACRGLLSRSGANVLTF
TRBV7-9	TRBJ2-3	NA	15	NA	TGTGCCAGCAGCTTAGCAATCTCCCGAGGAGATACGCAGTATTTT	CASSLAISRGDTQYF
TRBV6-1	TRBJ1-1	few	14	NA	TGTGCCAGCAATCGCGGGGGGACTTCCACTGAAGCTTTCTTT	CASNRGGTSTEAFF
TRBV4-2	TRBJ2-7	few	20	TRBD1	TGTGCCAGCAGCCAAGAATATCGCACAGGGGCGAAGAGGAGCTCCTACGAGCAGTACTTC	CASSQEYRTGAKRSSYEQYF
TRBV4-2	TRBJ2-7	few	17	TRBD2	TGTGCCAGCAGCCAAGGTTACGGGAGCGGGGCGTCCTACGAGCAGTACTTC	CASSQGYGSGASYEQYF
TRBV5-1	TRBJ2-7	NA	16	NA	TGCGCCAGCAGCCTGCGACCGGGACAACCCGACTACGAGCAGTACTTC	CASSLRPGQPDYEQYF
TRBV7-3	TRBJ1-1	NA	12	NA	TGTGCCAGCAGTTCTACGACAGTTGAAGCTTTCTTT	CASSSTTVEAFF
TRBV5-1	TRBJ2-2	once	16	TRBD1	TGCGCCAGCAGCCCGAGACAGGGGGCGAACACCGGGGAGCTGTTTTTT	CASSPRQGANTGELFF
TRBV5-1	TRBJ1-6	NA	16	TRBD1	TGCGCCAGCAGCCCCCGGGGGCAGGGGGATAATTCACCCCTCCACTTT	CASSPRGQGDNSPLHF
TRBV12-5	TRBJ2-5	NA	13	NA	TGTGCTAGTCGTCCTGGGGGCGGGGAGACCCAGTACTTC	CASRPGGGETQYF
TRBV29-1	TRBJ1-1	NA	14	NA	TGCAGCGTTGAGGACGGGAGCGCGTACACTGAAGCTTTCTTT	CSVEDGSAYTEAFF
TRBV25-1	TRBJ2-7	NA	14	TRBD1	TGTGCCAGCAGTCGGGACAGAGTTTTGGAAGAGCAGTACTTC	CASSRDRVLEEQYF
TRBV7-8	TRBJ2-1	NA	17	TRBD2	TGTGCCAGCAGCTTAGCCCCCCGGGGATTAGCGGGGGATGAGCAGTTCTTC	CASSLAPRGLAGDEQFF
TRBV7-2	TRBJ2-2	NA	12	NA	TGTGCCAGCAGCTTACAACACGGGGAGCTGTTTTTT	CASSLQHGELFF
TRBV2	TRBJ2-7	once	13	TRBD1	TGCGCCAGCGGGGGACAGGGGTCCTACGAGCAGTACTTC	CASGGQGSYEQYF
TRBV9	TRBJ1-2	NA	16	TRBD1	TGTGCCAGCAGCCCCCACGGAGGTAGGGGGCGAGATGGCTACACCTTC	CASSPHGGRGRDGYTF
TRBV27	TRBJ1-6	NA	20	TRBD1	TGTGCCAGCAGTTATATTAACAGGGGGCAGCTAAGCTCCTATAATTCACCCCTCCACTTT	CASSYINRGQLSSYNSPLHF
TRBV5-1	TRBJ2-7	NA	13	NA	TGCGCCAGCAGCCTGTCACAGGCCAACGAGCAGTACTTC	CASSLSQANEQYF
TRBV2	TRBJ2-7	NA	12	NA	TGTGCCAGCAGTAGACAGGTAAACGAGCAGTACTTC	CASSRQVNEQYF
TRBV5-1	TRBJ2-5	few	15	NA	TGCGCCAGCAGCTTGAGGGGGGGGAGCCAAGAGACCCAGTACTTC	CASSLRGGSQETQYF
TRBV5-6	TRBJ2-1	few	16	TRBD1	TGTGCCAGCAGCCACTTCCGGACAGGGGCGCGGCATGAGCAGTTCTTC	CASSHFRTGARHEQFF
TRBV4-3	TRBJ1-5	NA	15	NA	TGCGCCAGCAGCCAAGACAGTTATAGCAATCAGCCCCAGCATTTT	CASSQDSYSNQPQHF
TRBV11-2	TRBJ2-2	NA	15	NA	TGTGCCAGCAGAAAAGGGGGAGTGAACACCGGGGAGCTGTTTTTT	CASRKGGVNTGELFF
TRBV5-4	TRBJ1-2	NA	14	TRBD1	TGTGCCAGCAGCTTGGGACAGGGTAACTATGGCTACACCTTC	CASSLGQGNYGYTF
TRBV6-5	TRBJ2-7	few	13	NA	TGTGCCAGCAGTTACCGGCTGGGGCCCGAGCAGTACTTC	CASSYRLGPEQYF
TRBV2	TRBJ1-2	NA	16	NA	TGTGCCAGCAGGGGGGCGGAGAGGACAGAAAACTATGGCTACACCTTC	CASRGAERTENYGYTF
TRBV5-6	TRBJ2-5	NA	16	TRBD2	TGTGCCAGCAGCCTGGGGTACGGGGAGGGGCAAGAGACCCAGTACTTC	CASSLGYGEGQETQYF
TRBV5-1	TRBJ1-5	NA	15	TRBD1	TGCGCCAGCAGCTTGGCAGGACAGGGAGGTCAGCCCCAGCATTTT	CASSLAGQGGQPQHF
TRBV28	TRBJ1-1	NA	14	TRBD1	TGTGCCAGCAGTGTCCCAGGGGGATGGACTGAAGCTTTCTTT	CASSVPGGWTEAFF
TRBV18	TRBJ2-2	few	18	TRBD2	TGTGCCAGCTCACCAGCCCCGGGAGCGGGGGCGGGCACCGGGGAGCTGTTTTTT	CASSPAPGAGAGTGELFF
TRBV29-1	TRBJ2-6	NA	16	TRBD1	TGCAGCGTGGACTTACTTACAGGGGCTGGGGCCAACGTCCTGACTTTC	CSVDLLTGAGANVLTF
TRBV11-1	TRBJ1-1	NA	12	NA	TGTGCCAGCAGCGCTAGCGTAGGGATCGCTTTCTTT	CASSASVGIAFF
TRBV30	TRBJ2-1	NA	14	NA	TGTGCCTGGAGTGGGGGTTTCGGGAAACATGAGCAGTTCTTC	CAWSGGFGKHEQFF
TRBV19	TRBJ1-2	once	11	NA	TGTGCCAGTACCAGGGGCTATGGCTACACCTTC	CASTRGYGYTF
TRBV29-1	TRBJ1-2	NA	15	TRBD1	TGCAGCGTTGATGATACCTCGGACAGGGTTGATGGCTACACCTTC	CSVDDTSDRVDGYTF
TRBV25-1	TRBJ1-2	NA	12	NA	TGTGCCAGCAGGTCAGACAGCTATGGCTACACCTTC	CASRSDSYGYTF
TRBV7-2	TRBJ2-7	once	13	NA	TGTGCCAGCAGCTTCCCCAGCTCCTACGAGCAGTACTTC	CASSFPSSYEQYF
TRBV5-4	TRBJ2-3	NA	13	NA	TGTGCCAGCAGCCCGGAGACTAGAAATACGCAGTATTTT	CASSPETRNTQYF
TRBV15	TRBJ1-5	few	14	TRBD1	TGTGCCACCAGCAGAGCAGGGGGTGGTCAGCCCCAGCATTTT	CATSRAGGGQPQHF